A single sample gave rise to the 9 T cell receptor beta chains below, sequenced in a study of OX40 agonist ivuxolimab in advanced cancers. This table comes from immunoSEQ multiplex PCR, and its TCRdb copy is limited to in-frame clones, with some not included. The data hold 50,000 or so clones, with more than 85% observed a single time. Specimen: CD4+ or CD8+ T cells sorted from blood, collected in a trial of the OX40 agonist ivuxolimab. The receptors come from an adult with an advanced solid tumor such as melanoma, head and neck, liver or kidney cancer.

Note on this clone: Compared with germline, one end of the junction differs, possibly owing to a read error. The chain links TRBV7-9 to TRBJ2-5, with 10 bases fitting TRBD2. CDR3 length: 11 residues. Germline V CDR1 and CDR2: SEHNR, FQNEAQ (reference sequence). CDR3 coding DNA: TGCTGGACTAGCGGCGGAGAGACCCAGTACTTC. Translated, it gives CWTSGGETQYF.

As DNA, the CDR3 is TGTGCCAGCAGTGCCACGGGACAGGACTATGGCTACACCTTC. Its protein product is CASSATGQDYGYTF. V usage is TRBV6-1 and J usage is TRBJ1-2, with 8 bases fitting TRBD1. The CDR3 has 14 residues. V shed 4 bases and J 3 bases; nucleotides not matched to a gene: 4. In germline, CDR1 is MNHNS, CDR2 SASEGT.

The CDR3 spells CASRPTSANTDTQYF. CDR3 in DNA: TGCGCCAGCAGACCCACTAGCGCAAACACAGATACGCAGTATTTT. The chain recombines TRBV4-1 with TRBJ2-3; 7 nucleotides align to TRBD2. Germline V gives CDR1 MGHRA, CDR2 YSYEKL. The CDR3 consists of 15 residues. Trimming cost V 6 bases and J 2 bases; bases outside gene matches: 8.

The V gene is TRBV6-6, the J gene TRBJ2-1; 7 nucleotides match TRBD1. Germline V gives CDR1 MNHNY, CDR2 SVGAGI (reference sequence). The V segment lost 5 bases and the J segment 5 bases; nucleotides outside the gene matches: 6. The CDR3 has 14 residues. This CDR3 is CASSMGQSHNEQFF. For the CDR3, the DNA is TGTGCCAGCAGTATGGGACAGTCCCACAATGAGCAGTTCTTC.

The chain uses TRBV9 and TRBJ1-1; perhaps TRBD1 as D (5 bases). Germline CDR1 and CDR2: SGDLS and YYNGEE. V lost 4 bases and J 5 bases, leaving 12 bases between the germline ends. CDR3 length: 13 amino acids. In DNA, the CDR3 is TGTGCCAGCAGCTTGGACATGTGGACTGAAGCTTTCTTT. It is translated as CASSLDMWTEAFF.

This clone was seen more than once but under ten times. The chain employs TRBV15 and TRBJ1-5; D remains ambiguous. The V end lost 0 bases, the J end lost 6 bases, and 12 bases lay between the germline ends. Germline V lookup: CDR1 LNHNV, CDR2 YYDKDF (reference sequence). This CDR3 is 15 amino acids long. CDR3 DNA sequence: TGTGCCACCAGCAGAGATCGGGGAACACTTCAGCCCCAGCATTTT. Its protein is CATSRDRGTLQPQHF.

This clone was counted once. The chain carries TRBV6-5 and TRBJ2-1; D gene uncertain. Looked up from germline, CDR1 is MNHEY and CDR2 is SVGAGI. The CDR3 runs to 16 residues. The ends were cut back, 2 bases at V and 3 bases at J, with 14 bases in the middle. CDR3 residues: CASSYTPPAGYNEQFF. CDR3 DNA sequence: TGTGCCAGCAGTTACACCCCCCCCGCCGGCTACAATGAGCAGTTCTTC.

This rearrangement joins TRBV5-6 to TRBJ2-7; D remains unclear. From germline, CDR1 is SGHDT and CDR2 YYEEEE. V dropped 2 bases and J dropped 3 bases, with 12 bases sitting between them. The CDR3 sequence is 14 residues long. This CDR3 is CASSFFVRGYEQYF. The CDR3 nucleotides are TGTGCCAGCAGCTTTTTCGTCCGCGGCTACGAGCAGTACTTC. Filled out from reference TRBV5-6 and TRBJ2-7, the complete variable domain reads DAGVTQSPTHLIKTRGQQVTLRCSPKSGHDTVSWYQQALGQGPQFIFQYYEEEERQRGNFPDRFSGHQFPNYSSELNVNALLLGDSALYLCASSFFVRGYEQYFGPGTRLTVT.

The rearrangement links TRBV19 to TRBJ2-3; TRBD2 agrees at 7 bases. In germline, CDR1 is LNHDA, CDR2 SQIVND (reference sequence). The length of the CDR3 is 19 residues. After removal of 1 base from V and 2 bases from J, the junction contained 15 bases not matched to a gene. The CDR3 is CASSIGLAASSSYTDTQYF. The DNA of the CDR3 is TGTGCCAGTAGTATAGGTCTAGCGGCCTCCTCCTCCTACACAGATACGCAGTATTTT.